This is a list of T cell receptor beta chains from one sample in a study of blood T cell repertoires in COVID-19. TCRdb keeps only in-frame clones here, not all; method: immunoSEQ multiplex PCR. In the table there are hundreds of thousands of clones, roughly 86% of which are singletons. Sample: peripheral blood. Every receptor here comes from a man between 65 and 80 years old with acute or convalescent COVID-19. CDR3s include the opening cysteine and the closing phenylalanine or tryptophan. The D gene is left open where the match is weak. Only part of the rows carry a size: once, few, many, or a class if the clone is expanded.

j_call d_call v_call clone_size cdr3_aa cdr3_nt
TRBJ2-7 TRBD1 TRBV2 once CASSGQGAGEQYF TGTGCCAGCAGCGGACAGGGGGCTGGCGAGCAGTACTTC
TRBJ2-2 TRBD2 TRBV10-3 - CAISNRLAGEGSGELFF TGTGCCATCAGTAACAGACTAGCGGGAGAAGGGTCCGGGGAGCTGTTTTTT
TRBJ2-2 TRBD1 TRBV6-5 - CASSTGQGNTGELFF TGTGCCAGCAGTACGGGACAGGGAAACACCGGGGAGCTGTTTTTT
TRBJ1-6 - TRBV7-3 - CASSLNINSPLHF TGTGCCAGCAGCTTGAACATCAATTCACCCCTCCACTTT
TRBJ1-1 - TRBV5-5 - CASSLLGGGMGTEAFF TGTGCCAGCAGCTTGTTGGGGGGAGGAATGGGTACTGAAGCTTTCTTT
TRBJ2-4 TRBD1 TRBV4-3 - CASSQDRAQGGNIQYF TGCGCCAGCAGCCAAGACCGGGCACAGGGGGGAAACATTCAGTACTTC
TRBJ2-4 - TRBV6-1 - CASRGAGEKGNIQYF TGTGCCAGCAGGGGGGCCGGTGAGAAAGGAAACATTCAGTACTTC
TRBJ1-2 - TRBV21-1 many CASSTSGYYGYTF TGTGCCAGCAGCACTTCAGGGTACTATGGCTACACCTTC
TRBJ2-1 TRBD2 TRBV3-1/TRBV3-2 few CASSQAWTSYNEQFF TGTGCCAGCAGCCAAGCTTGGACTAGCTACAATGAGCAGTTCTTC
TRBJ2-7 - TRBV5-1 - CASSLGSAGTYEQYF TGCGCCAGCAGCCTCGGTTCGGCAGGGACCTACGAGCAGTACTTC
TRBJ2-3 - TRBV28 - CASSSPQSRGDTQYF TGTGCCAGCAGTTCCCCCCAGTCCAGGGGCGATACGCAGTATTTT
TRBJ1-5 - TRBV19 - CASSIFVSGNQPQHF TGTGCCAGTAGTATTTTTGTATCGGGCAATCAGCCCCAGCATTTT
TRBJ2-2 - TRBV2 - CASSRENTGELFF TGTGCCAGCAGCCGAGAGAATACCGGGGAGCTGTTTTTT
TRBJ2-2 - TRBV2 - CASSADRGPGELFF TGTGCCAGCAGTGCGGACAGAGGGCCCGGGGAGCTGTTTTTT
TRBJ2-1 - TRBV30 - CAWSRGGPVYNEQFF TGTGCCTGGAGCCGAGGGGGTCCGGTCTACAATGAGCAGTTCTTC
TRBJ2-7 TRBD2 TRBV6-2/TRBV6-3 - CASSLSRGSGRSSYEQYF TGTGCCAGCAGTCTGTCCAGGGGGAGCGGGAGGAGCTCCTACGAGCAGTACTTC